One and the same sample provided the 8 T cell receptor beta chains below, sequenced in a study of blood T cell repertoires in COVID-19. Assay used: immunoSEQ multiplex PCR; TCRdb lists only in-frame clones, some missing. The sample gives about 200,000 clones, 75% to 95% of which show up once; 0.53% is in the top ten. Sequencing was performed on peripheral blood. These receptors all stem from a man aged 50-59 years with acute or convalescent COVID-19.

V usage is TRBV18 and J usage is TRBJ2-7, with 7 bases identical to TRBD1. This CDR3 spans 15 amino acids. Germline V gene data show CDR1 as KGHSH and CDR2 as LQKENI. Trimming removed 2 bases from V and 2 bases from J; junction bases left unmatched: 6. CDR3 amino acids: CASSPAGTVPYEQYF. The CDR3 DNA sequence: TGTGCCAGCTCACCAGCCGGGACAGTCCCCTACGAGCAGTACTTC.

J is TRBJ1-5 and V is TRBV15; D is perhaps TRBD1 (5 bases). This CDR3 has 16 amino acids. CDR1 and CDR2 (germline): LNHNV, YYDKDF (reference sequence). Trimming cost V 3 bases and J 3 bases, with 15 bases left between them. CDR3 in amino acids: CATSRSLGDFNQPQHF. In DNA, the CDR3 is TGTGCCACCAGCAGGTCGTTGGGGGACTTCAATCAGCCCCAGCATTTT.

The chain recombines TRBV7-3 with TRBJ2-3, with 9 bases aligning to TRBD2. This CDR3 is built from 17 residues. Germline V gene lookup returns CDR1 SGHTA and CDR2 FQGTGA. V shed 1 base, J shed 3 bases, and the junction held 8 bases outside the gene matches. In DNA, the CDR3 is TGTGCCAGCAGCTTAAGAGGCGCTAGCGGGATTACAGATACGCAGTATTTT. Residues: CASSLRGASGITDTQYF.

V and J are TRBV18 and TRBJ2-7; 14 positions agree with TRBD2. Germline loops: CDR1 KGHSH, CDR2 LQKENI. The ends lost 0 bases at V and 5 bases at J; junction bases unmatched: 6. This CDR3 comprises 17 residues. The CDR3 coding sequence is TGTGCCAGCTCACCACCCTTGACTAGCGGGAGGGCACACGAGCAGTACTTC. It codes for CASSPPLTSGRAHEQYF.

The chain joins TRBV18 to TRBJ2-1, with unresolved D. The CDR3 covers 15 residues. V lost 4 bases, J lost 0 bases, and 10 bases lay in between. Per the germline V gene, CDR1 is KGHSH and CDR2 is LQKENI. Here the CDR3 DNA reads TGTGCCAGCTCACAGAGCATAATCTCCTACAATGAGCAGTTCTTC. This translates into CASSQSIISYNEQFF. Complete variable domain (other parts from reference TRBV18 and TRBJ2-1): NAGVMQNPRHLVRRRGQEARLRCSPMKGHSHVYWYRQLPEEGLKFMVYLQKENIIDESGMPKERFSAEFPKEGPSILRIQQVVRGDSAAYFCASSQSIISYNEQFFGPGTRLTVL.

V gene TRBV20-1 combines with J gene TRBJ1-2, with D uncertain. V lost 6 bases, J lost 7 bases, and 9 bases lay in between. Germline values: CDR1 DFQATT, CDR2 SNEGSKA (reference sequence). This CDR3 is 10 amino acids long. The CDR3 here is CSAGESGYTF. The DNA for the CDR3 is TGCAGTGCCGGGGAAAGTGGCTACACCTTC.

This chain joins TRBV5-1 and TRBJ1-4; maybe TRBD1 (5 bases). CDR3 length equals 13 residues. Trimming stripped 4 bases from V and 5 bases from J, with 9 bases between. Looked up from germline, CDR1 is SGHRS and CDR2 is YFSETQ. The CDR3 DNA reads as TGCGCCAGCAGCCCTCGGGGGAATGAAAAACTGTTTTTT. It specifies CASSPRGNEKLFF.

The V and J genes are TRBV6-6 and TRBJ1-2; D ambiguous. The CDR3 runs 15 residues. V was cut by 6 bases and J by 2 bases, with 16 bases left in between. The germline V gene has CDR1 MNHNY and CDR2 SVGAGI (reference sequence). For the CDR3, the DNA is TGTGCCAGCAGAGCCTCCGGTACCGCAAACTATGGCTACACCTTC. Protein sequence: CASRASGTANYGYTF.